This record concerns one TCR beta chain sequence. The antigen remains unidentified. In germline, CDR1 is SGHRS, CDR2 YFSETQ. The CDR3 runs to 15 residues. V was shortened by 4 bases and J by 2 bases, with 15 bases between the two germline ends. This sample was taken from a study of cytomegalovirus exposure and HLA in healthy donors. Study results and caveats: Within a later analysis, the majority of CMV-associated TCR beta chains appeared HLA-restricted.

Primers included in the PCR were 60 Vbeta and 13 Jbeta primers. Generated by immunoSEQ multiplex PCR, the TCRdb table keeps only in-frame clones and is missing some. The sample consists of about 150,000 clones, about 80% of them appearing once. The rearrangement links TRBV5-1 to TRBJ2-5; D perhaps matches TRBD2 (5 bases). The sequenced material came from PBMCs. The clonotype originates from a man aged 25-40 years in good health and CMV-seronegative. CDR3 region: CASSVGNRGQETQYF. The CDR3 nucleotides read TGCGCCAGCAGCGTAGGGAATAGAGGGCAAGAGACCCAGTACTTC. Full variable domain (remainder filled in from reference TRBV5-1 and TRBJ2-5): KAGVTQTPRYLIKTRGQQVTLSCSPISGHRSVSWYQQTPGQGLQFLFEYFSETQRNKGNFPGRFSGRQFSNSRSEMNVSTLELGDSALYLCASSVGNRGQETQYFGPGTRLLVL.